These 2 T cell receptor beta chains were all obtained from the same sample, sequenced in a study of T cell repertoires in cytomegalovirus infection (dated by TCRdb to between 2019 and 2020). Sequencing instrument: Illumina HiSeq 1500. TCRdb trimmed public reads at Q25 via fastp, called clones via MiXCR and kept in-frame beta chains. Here each entry gathers all rows of one CDR3 protein and keeps the most common genes and DNA. The sample table lists around 630,000 distinct CDR3 sequences, around 24% of them with a count of one. The ten top clones hold 7% to 9% of the sample. Material for sequencing was CD8+ T cells from PBMCs. The receptors originated from a human donor in good health (CMV status not recorded). Some clones in this sample may be carry-over from other donors' samples.

This clonotype was counted a few times. V gene TRBV7-9 combines with J gene TRBJ2-7; possible D gene TRBD2, 7 bases. Trimming stripped 4 bases from V and 2 bases from J, with 15 bases between. CDR3 size: 15 residues. Looked up from germline, CDR1 is SEHNR and CDR2 is FQNEAQ (reference sequence). The CDR3 here is CASSSGGSATYEQYF. CDR3 in DNA: TGTGCCAGCAGCTCGGGGGGCAGCGCGACCTACGAGCAGTACTTC. The variable domain in full, with the rest retrieved from reference TRBV7-9 and TRBJ2-7, is DTGVSQNPRHKITKRGQNVTFRCDPISEHNRLYWYRQTLGQGPEFLTYFQNEAQLEKSRLLSDRFSAERPKGSFSTLEIQRTEQGDSAMYLCASSSGGSATYEQYFGPGTRLTVT.

This clonotype was recorded many times. The genes are TRBV28 and TRBJ2-7; TRBD1 aligns across 8 bases. V shed 3 bases and J 2 bases; nucleotides not matched to a gene: 0. The CDR3 is 13 amino acids. Germline V gene lookup returns CDR1 MDHEN and CDR2 SYDVKM. The chain's CDR3 is CASSLDRAYEQYV. The CDR3 coding sequence is TGTGCCAGCAGTTTGGACAGGGCCTACGAGCAGTACGTC.